This TCR beta chain derives from a study of Ad26.COV2.S vaccination and SARS-CoV-2 variants. The wider study: Within the COV1001 Ad26.COV2.S trial arm, the donor was enrolled.

This clone has a single count. Its antigen is as yet unknown. Assay: immunoSEQ multiplex PCR; the TCRdb copy retains only in-frame clones and omits some. Of fewer than 400,000 clones listed, roughly nine tenths were seen once; the top ten hold 3% to 3.5%. Described treatment: around 19 received Ad26.COV2.S at low or high dose, single or two shots; five or six received placebo; per-sample allocation not given. Samples analyzed were those drawn on day 63 after the first vaccine or placebo injection. CDR1 is KGHDR, CDR2 SFDVKD, per germline. Trimming took off 0 bases at V and 5 bases at J, with 10 bases between the two ends. This CDR3 region has 15 residues. Overall study results and limits: CD8+ and CD4+ T cells specific for spike reportedly responded with substantial breadth after vaccination. It was vaccine recipients, not placebo recipients, who had the higher spike-specific TCR breadth.

The chain couples TRBV24-1 to TRBJ2-1; D gene uncertain. Sequenced here: peripheral blood, sampled in a trial of Ad26.COV2.S vaccine versus placebo. The receptor's source is a person between 18 and 65 years old who received the Ad26.COV2.S COVID-19 vaccine or a placebo. This CDR3 is CATSDLKAVNNEQFF. The DNA for the CDR3 is TGTGCCACCAGTGATTTGAAGGCGGTGAACAATGAGCAGTTCTTC.